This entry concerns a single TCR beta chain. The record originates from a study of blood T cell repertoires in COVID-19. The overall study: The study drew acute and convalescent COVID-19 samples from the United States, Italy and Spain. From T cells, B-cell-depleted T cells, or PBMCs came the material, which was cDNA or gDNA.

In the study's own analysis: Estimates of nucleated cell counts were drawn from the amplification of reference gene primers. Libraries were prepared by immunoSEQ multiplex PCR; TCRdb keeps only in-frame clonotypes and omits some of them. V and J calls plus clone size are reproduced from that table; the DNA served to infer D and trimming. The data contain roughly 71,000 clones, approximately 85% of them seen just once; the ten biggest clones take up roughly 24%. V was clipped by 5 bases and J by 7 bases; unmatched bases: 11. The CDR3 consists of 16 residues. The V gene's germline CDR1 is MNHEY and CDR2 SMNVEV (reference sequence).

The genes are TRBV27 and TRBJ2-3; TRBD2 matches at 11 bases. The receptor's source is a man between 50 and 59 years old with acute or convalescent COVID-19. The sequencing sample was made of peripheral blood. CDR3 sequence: CASSIREPSGGNTQYF. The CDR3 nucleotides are TGTGCCAGCAGTATCCGGGAGCCTAGCGGGGGGAATACGCAGTATTTT.